The 29 T cell receptor beta chains below all came from one sample that was sequenced in a study of blood T cells in healthy people across ages. Together with a sample-barcoded 5' primer, a J-beta primer mix was included in a second PCR lasting about 6 to 11 cycles. TCRdb processed the 5' RACE reads anew with MiXCR; each CDR3 protein has one entry. The sample lists about 640,000 distinct CDR3 sequences, about 30% occurring once. The specimen was blood. The origin of the receptors is an elderly woman in good health.

The V and J genes are TRBV7-2 and TRBJ2-4; TRBD2 aligns across 13 bases. The last part of the DNA fits TRBJ2-5 better; the J call may be wrong. From germline, CDR1 is SGHTA and CDR2 FQGNSA. The CDR3 extends over 16 amino acids. DNA of the CDR3: TGTGCCAGCAGCAAACTAGCGGGGGGGCCGGGGGAGACCCAGTACTTC. Protein sequence: CASSKLAGGPGETQYF.

A word on this clonotype: Relative to the germline gene, one junction end is altered; a read error may explain this. CDR3 sequence (DNA): TGCAGTACTAGCGGGTCAGCTATAGCCAAAAACATTCAGTACTTC. Translating gives CSTSGSAIAKNIQYF. The genes are TRBV20-1 and TRBJ2-4, with 9 bases fitting TRBD2. Germline values: CDR1 DFQATT, CDR2 SNEGSKA (reference sequence). The CDR3 covers 15 residues.

The chain recombines TRBV9 with TRBJ2-2; D not certain. Germline V CDR1 and CDR2: SGDLS, YYNGEE. The CDR3 runs to 15 residues. V dropped 0 bases and J dropped 0 bases, with 6 bases sitting between them. CDR3 residues: CASSVAHTNTGELFF. As DNA, the CDR3 is TGTGCCAGCAGCGTAGCTCACACGAACACCGGGGAGCTGTTTTTT. The variable domain in full, with the rest retrieved from reference TRBV9 and TRBJ2-2, is DSGVTQTPKHLITATGQRVTLRCSPRSGDLSVYWYQQSLDQGLQFLIQYYNGEERAKGNILERFSAQQFPDLHSELNLSSLELGDSALYFCASSVAHTNTGELFFGEGSRLTVL.

This clonotype was seen repeatedly, ten times or more. The gene calls are TRBV10-3 and TRBJ1-4, with D possibly TRBD1 on 6 matching bases. CDR1 ENHRY and CDR2 SYGVKD come from the germline V gene. Trimming left V 4 bases short and J 8 bases short, with 11 bases between. The length of the CDR3 is 13 residues. CDR3 nucleotide sequence: TGTGCCATCAGTGGAACAGGGAACGAAAAACTGTTTTTT. Translating gives CAISGTGNEKLFF.

The chain combines TRBV7-2 with TRBJ2-6; D uncertain. The CDR3 spans 20 residues. From germline, CDR1 is SGHTA and CDR2 FQGNSA. Trimming cost V 5 bases and J 1 base, with 24 bases left between them. DNA of the CDR3: TGTGCCAGCAGCCGACGCGAATGGGGTACGGGCACTTCTGGGGCCAACGTCCTGACTTTC. Protein: CASSRREWGTGTSGANVLTF.

This chain connects TRBV7-2 to TRBJ2-1; 9 bases match TRBD2. CDR3 length: 15 amino acids. Unmatched junction bases numbered 12, after V lost 5 bases and J lost 10 bases. Germline CDR1 is SGHTA and CDR2 is FQGNSA. CDR3 DNA: TGTGCCAGCAGCCCGCGGACTAGCGCCACCGGGGAGCAGTTCTTC. It specifies CASSPRTSATGEQFF. Complete variable domain (other parts from reference TRBV7-2 and TRBJ2-1): GAGVSQSPSNKVTEKGKDVELRCDPISGHTALYWYRQSLGQGLEFLIYFQGNSAPDKSGLPSDRFSAERTGGSVSTLTIQRTQQEDSAVYLCASSPRTSATGEQFFGPGTRLTVL.

This clonotype has at least ten counts. The chain carries TRBV20-1 and TRBJ1-6, with a tentative D call TRBD1 (5 bases). The length of the CDR3 is 15 residues. Looked up from germline, CDR1 is DFQATT and CDR2 is SNEGSKA (reference sequence). Trimming cost V 1 base and J 0 bases, with 7 bases left between them. DNA of the CDR3: TGCAGTGCTAGAGTGGACAACTCCTATAATTCACCCCTCCACTTT. Translating gives CSARVDNSYNSPLHF.

There are many counts of this clonotype. The J gene is TRBJ1-2, the V gene TRBV19; weak D call: TRBD1 (6 bases). CDR1 is LNHDA, CDR2 SQIVND, per germline (reference sequence). Trimming cost V 4 bases and J 9 bases, with 12 bases left between them. This CDR3 spans 12 amino acids. CDR3 coding DNA: TGTGCCAGTAGTACCTCAGGGGCTCGCTACACCTTC. Protein sequence: CASSTSGARYTF.

This chain uses TRBV20-1 with TRBJ2-1; D gene uncertain. Germline V CDR1 and CDR2: DFQATT, SNEGSKA (reference sequence). Trimming left V 1 base short and J 7 bases short, with 11 bases between. This CDR3 is 13 amino acids long. For the CDR3, the DNA is TGCAGTGCTAGAGTTTCTCCAGCGAATGAGCAGTTCTTC. Its protein is CSARVSPANEQFF.

The chain couples TRBV12-3 or TRBV12-4 to TRBJ1-2; TRBD1 matches at 9 bases. The CDR3 extends over 15 amino acids. Unmatched junction bases numbered 12, after V lost 6 bases and J lost 7 bases. As DNA, the CDR3 is TGTGCCAGCAGACCCTCTAGGACAGGGGAAAGTGGCTACACCTTC. Protein: CASRPSRTGESGYTF.

This clonotype was recorded only once. The gene calls are TRBV7-2 and TRBJ1-2; D uncertain. This CDR3 has 13 residues. From germline, CDR1 is SGHTA and CDR2 FQGNSA. V was trimmed by 5 bases and J by 4 bases, leaving 11 bases between them. CDR3 in DNA: TGTGCCAGCAGCCCCTCCTACAGCTATGGCTACACCTTC. Translated: CASSPSYSYGYTF.

This clonotype was seen ten or more times. V is TRBV19 and J is TRBJ1-4, with 7 bases identical to TRBD1. This CDR3 contains 14 residues. CDR1 and CDR2 from the germline V gene are LNHDA and SQIVND (reference sequence). Germline trimming cut 10 bases from V and 8 bases from J; bases unmatched to any gene: 13. CDR3 nucleotides: TGTGCCACCCTCGAGGGGGCTAGCGGGGAAAAACTGTTTTTT. Translating gives CATLEGASGEKLFF.

This clonotype has ten or more counts. The genes are TRBV9 and TRBJ2-7; 7 bases align to TRBD1. In germline, CDR1 is SGDLS, CDR2 YYNGEE. The CDR3 covers 15 residues. V lost 5 bases and J lost 2; bases outside the gene matches: 10. The CDR3 DNA is TGTGCCAGCAGAGATCCGGGACAGAAAGCCTACGAGCAGTACTTC. Encoded protein: CASRDPGQKAYEQYF.

This chain uses TRBV20-1 with TRBJ2-5; 7 bases are a match to TRBD1. With V trimmed by 5 bases and J by 1 base, 10 bases remained unmatched. Germline-derived CDR1 and CDR2 are DFQATT and SNEGSKA (reference sequence). CDR3 length: 15 residues. The CDR3 DNA follows: TGCAGTGCTCGACCCGGGACAGAAATCCAAGAGACCCAGTACTTC. It is translated as CSARPGTEIQETQYF.

In its sample, this clonotype was seen a few times. The chain carries TRBV7-8 and TRBJ1-5, with TRBD1 identical over 8 bases. The ends lost 4 bases at V and 1 base at J; junction bases unmatched: 9. CDR1 and CDR2 from the germline V gene are SGHVS and FQNEAQ. CDR3 length: 17 amino acids. The CDR3 DNA is TGTGCCAGCAGCTCCTGGACAGGGTTTCAAAGCAATCAGCCCCAGCATTTT. Translation: CASSSWTGFQSNQPQHF.

In this sample, this clonotype turned up once. A much larger clone differs from this one at a single base, so this may be a read error. The chain has TRBV2 and TRBJ2-1; TRBD2 aligns across 10 bases. CDR3 length equals 16 residues. Germline-derived CDR1 and CDR2 are SNHLY and FYNNEI. The V and J ends lost 2 bases and 11 bases, in that order; junction bases with no gene match: 12. CDR3 region: CASSEHQRGGTIKQFF. The CDR3 DNA sequence: TGTGCCAGCAGTGAACATCAGCGGGGGGGCACGATTAAGCAGTTCTTC.

The CDR3 here is CASSLDYGNTEAFF. The CDR3, as DNA: TGTGCCAGCAGCTTGGATTACGGGAACACTGAAGCTTTCTTT. This chain connects TRBV5-5 to TRBJ1-1; D gene uncertain. The ends were cut back, 0 bases at V and 1 base at J, with 7 bases in the middle. The germline V gene has CDR1 SGHKS and CDR2 YYEKEE (reference sequence). The CDR3 spans 14 residues.

This clonotype occurred many times. CDR3 in amino acids: CASTRQDFTEAFF. The CDR3 DNA reads TGTGCCAGCACAAGACAGGACTTCACTGAAGCTTTCTTT. V usage is TRBV6-6 and J usage is TRBJ1-1, with a weak D call TRBD1 (6 bases). V was cut by 7 bases and J by 4 bases, with 13 bases left in between. The CDR3 spans 13 residues. Germline loops: CDR1 MNHNY, CDR2 SVGAGI (reference sequence).

This clonotype was picked up many times. This sequence joins TRBV12-3 or TRBV12-4 and TRBJ1-4; D may be TRBD1 (5 bases). Trimming stripped 1 base from V and 9 bases from J, with 15 bases between. CDR3 length: 15 residues. The DNA for the CDR3 is TGTGCCAGCAGTTTAGTCGCAGGGCCAATGAAAAAACTGTTTTTT. This translates into CASSLVAGPMKKLFF.

This clonotype was picked up a small number of times. The genes are TRBV15 and TRBJ1-5, with D possibly matching TRBD1 (5 bases). Trimming took off 5 bases at V and 4 bases at J, with 12 bases between the two ends. Germline CDR1 LNHNV, CDR2 YYDKDF (reference sequence). The CDR3 loop spans 14 amino acids. CDR3 sequence reads: CATSRERGNQPQHF. The DNA for the CDR3 is TGTGCCACCAGCCGGGAAAGGGGTAATCAGCCCCAGCATTTT.

The table lists this clonotype with a few counts. A read error is possible here, since a much larger clone lies one base away. DNA for the CDR3: TGTGTCAGCAGGCTGACGCGGTCAGGAGGATTCGGGGAGCAGTTCTTC. It is translated as CVSRLTRSGGFGEQFF. The chain couples TRBV11-2 to TRBJ2-1; a possible D gene is TRBD2 (5 bases). Germline lookup yields CDR1 SGHAT and CDR2 FQNNGV. The CDR3 is 16 residues long.

The chain is built from TRBV5-6 and TRBJ1-5, with D tentatively TRBD1 (6 bases). CDR1 and CDR2 (germline): SGHDT, YYEEEE. Between the trimmed V and J ends, which lost 2 bases and 1 base, there was a span of 13 bases. This CDR3 is built from 16 residues. DNA of the CDR3: TGTGCCAGCAGCTTAAGCCTGGGGGCGAGCAATCAGCCCCAGCATTTT. Translating gives CASSLSLGASNQPQHF.

Remarks on this clonotype: A junction end diverges from the germline sequence, so it may reflect a read error. This chain joins TRBV29-1 and TRBJ2-5; 13 bases are a match to TRBD2. The J call could be wrong; TRBJ2-7 is a better fit for the DNA end. CDR1 and CDR2 from the germline V gene are SQVTM and ANQGSEA. The CDR3 spans 13 residues. In DNA, the CDR3 is TGCGGCGTGCCGGGACTAGCGGGGAACGAGCAGTACTTC. Translation: CGVPGLAGNEQYF.

The genes are TRBV20-1 and TRBJ2-1, with 16 nucleotides matching TRBD2. This CDR3 spans 19 amino acids. CDR1 is DFQATT, CDR2 SNEGSKA, per germline (reference sequence). V was clipped by 0 bases and J by 6 bases; unmatched bases: 11. CDR3 bases: TGCAGTGCTAGAGATCAGGGACTAGCGGGGGGGCTCATGGGCAATGAGCAGTTCTTC. The encoded protein is CSARDQGLAGGLMGNEQFF.

This clonotype was seen a few times. The V gene is TRBV30, the J gene TRBJ1-6; 8 positions match TRBD1. CDR1 is GTSNPN and CDR2 is SVGIG in the germline V gene (reference sequence). The CDR3 is 16 amino acids. The trim removed 3 bases at V and 7 bases at J, leaving 11 bases unmatched. CDR3 nucleotides: TGTGCCTGGAGACCTCCAGGATGGACAGGGAATTCACCCCTCCACTTT. Encoded protein: CAWRPPGWTGNSPLHF.

This clonotype was detected ten times or more. The V and J genes are TRBV20-1 and TRBJ1-2; 9 positions agree with TRBD1. CDR1 DFQATT and CDR2 SNEGSKA come from the germline V gene (reference sequence). CDR3 length: 13 residues. The V gene end was trimmed by 0 bases and the J gene end by 8 bases; junction bases not matched to a gene: 4. CDR3 protein: CSARDQTGGGYTF. CDR3 DNA sequence: TGCAGTGCTAGAGATCAGACAGGGGGGGGCTACACCTTC.

Comment on this clonotype: This clone may be a read error of a much larger clone one base away. The chain links TRBV6-5 to TRBJ2-3, with D possibly being TRBD2 (6 bases). Germline values: CDR1 MNHEY, CDR2 SVGAGI. The CDR3 totals 16 residues. The chain's CDR3 is CASSYAAGTSTGTQYF. CDR3 sequence (DNA): TGTGCCAGCAGTTACGCCGCAGGTACTAGCACAGGTACGCAGTATTTT.

The V gene is TRBV7-2, the J gene TRBJ2-7, with 10 bases matching TRBD2. Losses at the gene ends were 7 bases for V and 5 bases for J; bases not matched to a gene: 8. CDR1 is SGHTA and CDR2 is FQGNSA in the germline V gene. The CDR3 contains 14 residues. CDR3 in amino acids: CASTRSGGSHEQYF. The CDR3 nucleotides are TGTGCCAGCACCCGTAGCGGGGGGTCCCACGAGCAGTACTTC. Together with reference TRBV7-2 and TRBJ2-7, the CDR3 gives the full variable domain: GAGVSQSPSNKVTEKGKDVELRCDPISGHTALYWYRQSLGQGLEFLIYFQGNSAPDKSGLPSDRFSAERTGGSVSTLTIQRTQQEDSAVYLCASTRSGGSHEQYFGPGTRLTVT.

The chain uses TRBV5-1 and TRBJ2-2, with no clear D. Trimming shortened V by 4 bases and J by 7 bases, and 14 bases separated the two germline ends. Germline CDR1 is SGHRS and CDR2 is YFSETQ. The CDR3 sequence is 14 residues long. CDR3 bases: TGCGCCAGCAGCCCGGGTAGTGGGGACGGGGAGCTGTTTTTT. Protein: CASSPGSGDGELFF.